The next 20 T cell receptor beta chains were all read from a single sample in a study of shared clonotypes between healthy human individuals. Data came from immunoSEQ multiplex PCR; TCRdb stores just in-frame clones and leaves some out. Found here are roughly 2,500,000 clones, over 85% of them singletons; the top ten hold about 0.34%. Sequenced: naive CD4+ T cells from PBMCs. Subset in this sample: CD45RA+ positively selected. These receptor sequences come from a man between 18 and 35 years old in good health. Some clones in this sample may be carry-over from other donors' samples.

This rearrangement joins TRBV10-3 to TRBJ1-2, with D unresolved. With 4 bases removed from V and 5 bases from J, the gap between germline ends came to 17 bases. Germline CDR1 is ENHRY and CDR2 is SYGVKD. This CDR3 is built from 15 residues. The CDR3 spells CAISVGVTTVYGYTF. The CDR3 DNA reads TGTGCCATCAGTGTGGGAGTTACCACGGTATATGGCTACACCTTC.

The chain has TRBV28 and TRBJ1-3; TRBD1 is a possible D gene (5 bases). The germline V gene encodes CDR1 MDHEN and CDR2 SYDVKM. The V end was cut by 6 bases, the J end by 0 bases, with 15 bases between. The CDR3 length is 16 residues. The CDR3 coding sequence is TGTGCCAGCAGCGTACTGCGGGGGAGCTCTGGAAACACCATATATTTT. Its protein product is CASSVLRGSSGNTIYF.

The chain carries TRBV14 and TRBJ2-2, with TRBD2 as a possible D gene (5 bases). CDR3 length: 16 residues. Trimming removed 0 bases at V and 4 bases at J, with 12 bases between. Germline V gene lookup returns CDR1 SGHDN and CDR2 FVKESK. CDR3 coding DNA: TGTGCCAGCAGCCAAGATCTGTTAGCGAGCACCGGGGAGCTGTTTTTT. It yields the protein CASSQDLLASTGELFF.

The rearrangement links TRBV6-5 to TRBJ1-2, with a possible D match to TRBD1 (5 bases). V lost 6 bases to trimming and J lost 2 bases, with 16 bases between them. This CDR3 has 15 residues. CDR1 and CDR2 (germline): MNHEY, SVGAGI. CDR3 nucleotide sequence: TGTGCCAGCAGCCCCGGACAAACTATAAACTATGGCTACACCTTC. Protein: CASSPGQTINYGYTF.

The rearrangement uses TRBV9 and TRBJ2-5; 7 nucleotides agree with TRBD2. CDR1 and CDR2 (germline): SGDLS, YYNGEE. The CDR3 length is 14 residues. V lost 2 bases and J lost 6; bases outside the gene matches: 7. DNA of the CDR3: TGTGCCAGCAGCGTCAGCGGGACCCCTCAGACCCAGTACTTC. It codes for CASSVSGTPQTQYF.

As regards this clone: This specimen includes other DNA sequences encoding the same CDR3. The rearrangement links TRBV5-1 to TRBJ2-2; 10 bases fit TRBD2. The CDR3 extends over 14 amino acids. With 1 base clipped from V and 8 bases from J, the junction kept 2 bases outside the gene matches. Germline CDR1 reads SGHRS; CDR2 reads YFSETQ. In DNA form, the CDR3 reads TGCGCCAGCAGCTTGACTAGCGGGACAGGGGAGCTGTTTTTT. This codes for CASSLTSGTGELFF.

This chain joins TRBV6-6 and TRBJ2-7, with D hard to call. The germline V gene encodes CDR1 MNHNY and CDR2 SVGAGI (reference sequence). Trimming shortened V by 1 base and J by 11 bases, and 18 bases separated the two germline ends. This CDR3 is 14 amino acids long. The CDR3 sequence is CASSYYGDLGMEYF. The CDR3 DNA reads as TGTGCCAGCAGTTACTATGGGGATCTCGGAATGGAGTACTTC.

The rearrangement uses TRBV7-9 and TRBJ2-2; D remains ambiguous. The germline V gene encodes CDR1 SEHNR and CDR2 FQNEAQ (reference sequence). Trimming left V 8 bases short and J 7 bases short, with 20 bases between. This CDR3 spans 15 amino acids. CDR3 DNA sequence: TGTGCCAGCCCCTTACCGGGCGCAGAACTCGGGGAGCTGTTTTTT. Encoded protein: CASPLPGAELGELFF.

This clone was observed once. V and J are TRBV6-1 and TRBJ2-7, with D possibly TRBD2 on 7 matching bases. Germline values: CDR1 MNHNS, CDR2 SASEGT. The CDR3 has 15 amino acids. V was pared by 2 bases and J by 5 bases, with 16 bases between. CDR3 protein: CASSEIGGALDEQYF. For the CDR3, the DNA is TGTGCCAGCAGTGAAATAGGGGGGGCGCTTGACGAGCAGTACTTC.

The chain recombines TRBV11-3 with TRBJ2-7; 13 bases match TRBD2. Germline CDR1 is SGHNT and CDR2 is YENEEA. Trimming at V came to 5 bases and at J to 4 bases, leaving 11 bases not matched to a gene. This CDR3 has 17 residues. For the CDR3, the DNA is TGTGCCAGCAGCACAAGGACTAGCGGGAGTATGAAGTACGAGCAGTACTTC. Its protein product is CASSTRTSGSMKYEQYF.

On this clone itself: Other DNA sequences in the sample encode the same CDR3. The V and J genes are TRBV5-1 and TRBJ1-1; D gene uncertain. Germline CDR1 is SGHRS and CDR2 is YFSETQ. V dropped 0 bases and J dropped 0 bases, with 9 bases sitting between them. CDR3 length: 15 amino acids. The CDR3 DNA reads TGCGCCAGCAGCTTGGGCGCGGGGTTGAACACTGAAGCTTTCTTT. Protein product: CASSLGAGLNTEAFF.

Only a few counts were recorded for this clone. The chain carries TRBV29-1 and TRBJ1-1; D not resolved. The CDR3 length is 12 residues. Germline CDR1 reads SQVTM; CDR2 reads ANQGSEA. Trimming took 8 bases from V and 3 from J, leaving 13 bases between them. The CDR3, as DNA: TGCAGCTCCCGAAGCGGGGACACTGAAGCTTTCTTT. The encoded protein is CSSRSGDTEAFF.

The chain couples TRBV20-1 to TRBJ1-3; no clear D. V was cut by 0 bases and J by 8 bases, with 5 bases left in between. Germline V gene sequence: CDR1 DFQATT, CDR2 SNEGSKA (reference sequence). The CDR3 extends over 11 amino acids. The CDR3 is CSARDSYTIYF. The DNA of the CDR3 is TGCAGTGCTAGAGATAGTTACACCATATATTTT.

The chain links TRBV6-1 to TRBJ2-7, with 10 bases lining up with TRBD1. From germline, CDR1 is MNHNS and CDR2 SASEGT. CDR3 length equals 14 residues. V trimming: 11 bases; J trimming: 6 bases; junction bases outside the gene matches: 13. The CDR3 spells CAGERTGGMREQYF. The CDR3 coding sequence is TGTGCCGGAGAGAGGACAGGGGGAATGCGCGAGCAGTACTTC.

The chain employs TRBV6-1 and TRBJ1-4, with D unclear. Germline CDR1 and CDR2: MNHNS and SASEGT. The V end lost 6 bases, the J end lost 5 bases, and 10 bases lay between the germline ends. The CDR3 spans 13 residues. CDR3: CASRTRGNEKLFF. CDR3 DNA: TGTGCCAGCAGGACAAGAGGAAATGAAAAACTGTTTTTT.

The chain links TRBV19 to TRBJ2-5, with D perhaps matching TRBD2 (6 bases). V lost 9 bases to trimming and J lost 2 bases, with 16 bases between them. This CDR3 has 14 amino acids. Germline lookup yields CDR1 LNHDA and CDR2 SQIVND (reference sequence). The DNA of the CDR3 is TGTGCCAGCAAGGACTACCCGAATCAAGAGACCCAGTACTTC. It is translated as CASKDYPNQETQYF.

The V call is TRBV6-6, the J call TRBJ1-1, with D tentatively TRBD1 (6 bases). Germline lookup yields CDR1 MNHNY and CDR2 SVGAGI (reference sequence). The CDR3 has 15 residues. Between the trimmed V and J ends, which lost 5 bases and 4 bases, there was a span of 17 bases. DNA for the CDR3: TGTGCCAGCAGTCGCCCCGGGGGGCTGGGCACTGAAGCTTTCTTT. Translated, it gives CASSRPGGLGTEAFF.

The J gene is TRBJ2-7, the V gene TRBV7-2, with 7 bases matching TRBD1. The CDR3 totals 15 residues. CDR1 is SGHTA, CDR2 FQGNSA, per germline. V was pared by 1 base and J by 6 bases, with 9 bases of the junction left unmatched. CDR3 sequence (DNA): TGTGCCAGCAGCTTAGGAGGGGAGACAGGGCTCGAGCAGTACTTC. It specifies CASSLGGETGLEQYF.

In DNA form, the CDR3 reads TGCGCCAGCAGCCCGACGAGGACAGGGGGCGCAGGTGTCCAGTTCTTC. This gives the protein CASSPTRTGGAGVQFF. The chain couples TRBV5-1 to TRBJ2-1; TRBD1 aligns across 11 bases. Per germline, CDR1 SGHRS and CDR2 YFSETQ. This CDR3 contains 16 residues. After removal of 4 bases from V and 13 bases from J, the junction contained 16 bases not matched to a gene.

This chain joins TRBV28 and TRBJ2-1; possible D gene TRBD2, 6 bases. CDR3 size: 16 residues. CDR1 is MDHEN and CDR2 is SYDVKM in the germline V gene. The germline V and J ends were trimmed by 5 bases and 5 bases, with 19 bases remaining between them. The CDR3 bases are TGTGCCAGCAGTCCCCCCCATCAGCGGGTGAACAATGAGCAGTTCTTC. This sequence encodes CASSPPHQRVNNEQFF.